The subject of this entry is one T cell receptor beta chain. Its specificity is unknown. The survey-level immunoSEQ assay was used. Per the study methods: The detection floor for productive clonotype frequency was 2.59 x 10-5. The data were produced by immunoSEQ multiplex PCR, yet TCRdb's version contains in-frame clones alone and is incomplete. V and J calls and clone size come straight from that table; D and trimming were deduced from the DNA. The table shows tens of thousands of clones, with roughly 71% occurring only once. These data come from a study of STAT5B mutations in CD4+ large granular lymphocyte leukemia. General study results and limits: Compared with healthy controls (2/35), patient top clones favored TRBV06 (8/27).

CDR1 MGHDK and CDR2 SYGVNS come from the germline V gene. The CDR3 has 18 residues. V was clipped by 0 bases and J by 4 bases; unmatched bases: 13. The clonotype originates from a human donor in good health. The material sequenced was CD4+ T cells from blood buffy coats. The rearrangement joins TRBV25-1 to TRBJ2-3; TRBD1 matches 7 bases. CDR3: CASSEYKQGVGKADTQYF. The CDR3 DNA is TGTGCCAGCAGTGAATATAAGCAGGGGGTGGGGAAGGCAGATACGCAGTATTTT.